This entry lists 14 T cell receptor beta chains sequenced from one sample in a study of T cell responses to AZD1222 COVID-19 vaccine. Measured with immunoSEQ multiplex PCR; TCRdb has only the in-frame clones, and not every one. Of tens of thousands of clones in the sample, around 84% are singletons; the top ten hold 25% to 30%. Sequencing used peripheral blood, obtained on day 0 of AZD1222 vaccination. These receptors all come from an adult in good health.

The rearrangement links TRBV24-1 to TRBJ2-3; tentative D call: TRBD1 (5 bases). Germline assignment: CDR1 KGHDR and CDR2 SFDVKD. The CDR3 loop spans 13 amino acids. Between the trimmed V and J ends, which lost 5 bases and 11 bases, there was a span of 16 bases. CDR3 nucleotides: TGTGCCACCAGTGCCAATGGGGCTCCAGGGCAGTATTTT. This codes for CATSANGAPGQYF.

The chain couples TRBV7-8 to TRBJ2-1, with D perhaps TRBD1 (5 bases). Trimming stripped 3 bases from V and 6 bases from J, with 9 bases between. This CDR3 is built from 13 residues. CDR1 and CDR2 (germline): SGHVS, FQNEAQ. The CDR3 loop reads CASSLTELNEQFF. The CDR3 nucleotides read TGTGCCAGCAGCTTGACAGAGCTCAATGAGCAGTTCTTC.

The chain combines TRBV6-2 or TRBV6-3 with TRBJ1-5; D is uncertain. This CDR3 has 14 residues. V lost 3 bases, J lost 9 bases, and 15 bases lay in between. The germline gives CDR1 MNHEY, CDR2 SVGEGT. CDR3 sequence reads: CASSYADVRLPQHF. The CDR3, as DNA: TGTGCCAGCAGTTATGCCGATGTCAGACTGCCCCAGCATTTT.

This clone was detected only a few times. The chain combines TRBV15 with TRBJ2-4; TRBD1 or TRBD2 may be the D gene (5 bases each). Trimming took off 4 bases at V and 0 bases at J, with 16 bases between the two ends. There are 17 residues in the CDR3. CDR1 is LNHNV and CDR2 is YYDKDF in the germline V gene (reference sequence). CDR3 protein: CATSKSWGNLAKNIQYF. The CDR3 DNA is TGTGCCACCAGCAAATCCTGGGGGAATTTAGCCAAAAACATTCAGTACTTC. Looking up the rest from reference TRBV15 and TRBJ2-4 gives the full variable domain: DAMVIQNPRYQVTQFGKPVTLSCSQTLNHNVMYWYQQKSSQAPKLLFHYYDKDFNNEADTPDNFQSRRPNTSFCFLDIRSPGLGDTAMYLCATSKSWGNLAKNIQYFGAGTRLSVL.

The rearrangement uses TRBV30 and TRBJ2-3; 9 bases match TRBD1. Germline CDR1 and CDR2: GTSNPN and SVGIG (reference sequence). V lost 0 bases to trimming and J lost 6 bases; unmatched junction nucleotides: 4. This CDR3 spans 14 amino acids. The CDR3 here is CAWSVLGTGDTQYF. CDR3 nucleotide sequence: TGTGCCTGGAGTGTACTAGGGACAGGGGATACGCAGTATTTT.

This clone turned up a few times. The V call is TRBV12-5, the J call TRBJ1-1; TRBD1 is a possible D gene (5 bases). CDR1 and CDR2 from the germline V gene are LGHNT and FRNRAP. CDR3 length: 14 residues. Trimming stripped 2 bases from V and 4 bases from J, with 11 bases between. The CDR3 protein is CASGLSGSSTEAFF. The DNA for the CDR3 is TGTGCTAGTGGTTTGTCAGGGTCGAGCACTGAAGCTTTCTTT.

CDR3 nucleotide sequence: TGTGCCAGCAGTTACTCGGAATTTTCTGGAAACACCATATATTTT. The encoded protein is CASSYSEFSGNTIYF. This rearrangement joins TRBV6-2 or TRBV6-3 to TRBJ1-3; D is unclear. V dropped 0 bases and J dropped 1 base, with 7 bases sitting between them. CDR1 MNHEY and CDR2 SVGEGT come from the germline V gene. The CDR3 totals 15 residues.

The chain combines TRBV5-1 with TRBJ2-7; 7 bases map to TRBD2. The germline gives CDR1 SGHRS, CDR2 YFSETQ. V shed 0 bases, J shed 5 bases, and the junction held 2 bases outside the gene matches. This CDR3 contains 13 residues. The CDR3 reads CASSLGLADEQYF. The CDR3 nucleotides are TGCGCCAGCAGCTTGGGACTAGCCGACGAGCAGTACTTC.

The rearrangement uses TRBV2 and TRBJ1-6; D perhaps matches TRBD1 (6 bases). The CDR3 is made up of 15 amino acids. Between the trimmed V and J ends, which lost 7 bases and 5 bases, there was a span of 15 bases. Germline lookup yields CDR1 SNHLY and CDR2 FYNNEI. The CDR3 bases are TGTGCCAGCAAAAATGAGGGGGTAAATAATTCACCCCTCCACTTT. Amino acids: CASKNEGVNNSPLHF.

The gene calls are TRBV7-2 and TRBJ1-6; no firm D call. Trimming stripped 3 bases from V and 5 bases from J, with 2 bases between. The CDR3 is made up of 12 amino acids. Germline V gene data show CDR1 as SGHTA and CDR2 as FQGNSA. The CDR3 DNA sequence: TGTGCCAGCAGCTTTAATAATTCACCCCTCCACTTT. It is translated as CASSFNNSPLHF.

The chain carries TRBV9 and TRBJ1-2, with TRBD1 matching 8 bases. CDR3 length: 15 residues. CDR1 and CDR2 (germline): SGDLS, YYNGEE. The V and J ends lost 4 bases and 2 bases, in that order; junction bases with no gene match: 7. The CDR3 DNA reads as TGTGCCAGCAGCTCACAGGGGGGGGAGAACTATGGCTACACCTTC. Protein product: CASSSQGGENYGYTF. The full variable domain, rest sourced from reference TRBV9 and TRBJ1-2, is DSGVTQTPKHLITATGQRVTLRCSPRSGDLSVYWYQQSLDQGLQFLIQYYNGEERAKGNILERFSAQQFPDLHSELNLSSLELGDSALYFCASSSQGGENYGYTFGSGTRLTVV.

V is TRBV5-4 and J is TRBJ2-5, with D perhaps matching TRBD1 or TRBD2 (5 bases each). The germline CDR1 and CDR2 sequences are SGHNT and YYREEE (reference sequence). V lost 3 bases and J lost 5, with 20 bases in between. This CDR3 has 16 amino acids. The CDR3 loop is CASSYPGTPAWETQYF. The CDR3 nucleotides read TGTGCCAGCAGCTATCCCGGGACCCCCGCATGGGAGACCCAGTACTTC. Full variable domain (missing parts from reference TRBV5-4 and TRBJ2-5): ETGVTQSPTHLIKTRGQQVTLRCSSQSGHNTVSWYQQALGQGPQFIFQYYREEENGRGNFPPRFSGLQFPNYSSELNVNALELDDSALYLCASSYPGTPAWETQYFGPGTRLLVL.

This chain connects TRBV30 to TRBJ1-2; unclear D gene. This CDR3 spans 13 amino acids. CDR1 is GTSNPN and CDR2 is SVGIG in the germline V gene (reference sequence). Deletions cut 2 bases from V and 5 bases from J, with 12 bases between. CDR3 in amino acids: CAWSPRRRYGYTF. For the CDR3, the DNA is TGTGCCTGGAGTCCTCGGAGGAGGTATGGCTACACCTTC.

In this sample, this clone turned up a few times. Relative to the germline gene, one junction end is altered; a read error may explain this. CDR3 sequence (DNA): TGTGCCACCAGCAGGACCCTCTCCGGGAGCAGAGATACGCAGTATTTT. This sequence encodes CATSRTLSGSRDTQYF. This chain links TRBV15 with TRBJ2-3; D is possibly TRBD2 (6 bases). The V gene's germline CDR1 is LNHNV and CDR2 YYDKDF (reference sequence). This CDR3 region has 16 residues.